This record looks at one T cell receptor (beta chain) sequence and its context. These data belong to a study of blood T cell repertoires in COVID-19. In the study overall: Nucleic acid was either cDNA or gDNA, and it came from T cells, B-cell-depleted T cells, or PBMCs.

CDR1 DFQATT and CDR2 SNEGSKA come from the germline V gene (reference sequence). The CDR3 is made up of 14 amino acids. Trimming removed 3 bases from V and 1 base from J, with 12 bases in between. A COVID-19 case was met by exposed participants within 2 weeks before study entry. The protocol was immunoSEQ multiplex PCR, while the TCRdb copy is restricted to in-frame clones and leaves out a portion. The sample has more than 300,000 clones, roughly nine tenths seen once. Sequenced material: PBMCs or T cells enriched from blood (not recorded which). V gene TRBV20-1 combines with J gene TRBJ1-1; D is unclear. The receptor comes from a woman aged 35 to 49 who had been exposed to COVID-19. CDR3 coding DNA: TGCAGTGCTAGTCACGGACGGGAGAACACTGAAGCTTTCTTT. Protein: CSASHGRENTEAFF.